This entry lists 4 T cell receptor beta chains sequenced from one sample in a study of T cell repertoires in cytomegalovirus infection. TCRdb used MiXCR to reprocess the reads, holding one entry per CDR3 protein. The repertoire includes 700,000 to 850,000 distinct CDR3 sequences, 30% to 35% of them detected once, and about an eighth sits in the top ten. Which antigens these TCRs recognize remains unknown. The sequencing used cultured CD8+ T cells from PBMCs, collected from culture after CMV antigen stimulation. The receptors shown here come from a human donor in good health (CMV status not recorded). Some clones in this sample may be carry-over from other donors' samples.

The CDR3 is CASSYFSGTGGNTIYF. CDR3 nucleotide sequence: TGTGCCAGCAGTTACTTCTCCGGGACAGGTGGAAACACCATATATTTT. The gene calls are TRBV6-6 and TRBJ1-3, with 8 bases that match TRBD1. This CDR3 has 16 amino acids. CDR1 and CDR2 (germline): MNHNY, SVGAGI (reference sequence). V was pared by 1 base and J by 3 bases, with 5 bases of the junction left unmatched.

There are a few counts of this clonotype. V gene TRBV27 combines with J gene TRBJ2-7; maybe TRBD1 (7 bases). The V end was cut by 8 bases, the J end by 9 bases, with 20 bases between. The CDR3 totals 13 residues. The germline gives CDR1 MNHEY, CDR2 SMNVEV (reference sequence). CDR3: CASFPSTGTGQYV. The CDR3 region has the DNA TGTGCCAGCTTTCCCTCGACAGGGACTGGGCAGTACGTC.

The chain links TRBV19 to TRBJ2-7, with TRBD1 matching 7 bases. The CDR3 length is 14 residues. Germline lookup yields CDR1 LNHDA and CDR2 SQIVND (reference sequence). With V trimmed by 3 bases and J by 3 bases, 5 bases remained unmatched. The CDR3 DNA follows: TGTGCCAGTAGTATTGGGACAGAAGACTACGAGCAGTACTTC. As protein: CASSIGTEDYEQYF. Filled out from reference TRBV19 and TRBJ2-7, the complete variable domain reads DGGITQSPKYLFRKEGQNVTLSCEQNLNHDAMYWYRQDPGQGLRLIYYSQIVNDFQKGDIAEGYSVSREKKESFPLTVTSAQKNPTAFYLCASSIGTEDYEQYFGPGTRLTVT.

The rearrangement joins TRBV12-3 or TRBV12-4 to TRBJ1-5, with a tentative D call TRBD1 (6 bases). Trimming took off 5 bases at V and 7 bases at J, with 12 bases between the two ends. The CDR3 runs 13 residues. CDR3 region: CASSPDRFQPQHF. CDR3 coding DNA: TGTGCCAGCAGTCCCGACAGGTTCCAGCCCCAGCATTTT.